This is a list of T cell receptor beta chains from one sample in a study of early T cells in non-severe SARS-CoV-2 infection. MiXCR, applied by TCRdb to the 5' RACE reads, yields one record per CDR3 protein. Of about 97,000 distinct CDR3 sequences in the sample, about 12% were seen once. Sequenced material: whole blood. These receptors were taken from an adult who was a healthcare worker with PCR-confirmed SARS-CoV-2 infection or an uninfected control (not recorded which). Both conserved end residues are part of each CDR3. D genes are given only for firm matches. Expanded clones are given a class, and other clones once, few, many or no size at all.

v_gene,abundance,j_gene,d_gene,CDR3nt,CDR3aa
TRBV19,few,TRBJ1-2,TRBD1,TGTGCCAGTAGTGTCCCACAGGGGATGGCTTATGGCTACACCTTC,CASSVPQGMAYGYTF
TRBV5-1,many,TRBJ2-1,.,TGCGCCAGCAGCGCGAGCTCCTACAATGAGCAGTTCTTC,CASSASSYNEQFF
TRBV7-6,many,TRBJ2-6,.,TGTGCCAGCACCGGGACGACTGCTGGGGCCAACGTCCTGACTTTC,CASTGTTAGANVLTF
TRBV6-1,many,TRBJ2-7,.,TGTGCCAGCAGTCTACAAAACTTCTACGAGCAGTACTTC,CASSLQNFYEQYF
TRBV29-1,.,TRBJ2-2,TRBD2,TGCAGCGTTGATTTTACTAGCGGGAACACCGGGGAGCTGTTTTTT,CSVDFTSGNTGELFF
TRBV28,many,TRBJ1-1,.,TGTGCCAGCAGTTTACGCCCAGGGTTCGACACTGAAGCTTTCTTT,CASSLRPGFDTEAFF
TRBV12-3/TRBV12-4,.,TRBJ2-3,.,TGTGCCAGCAGTTTAATCCCAGAGGGAACAGATACGCAGTATTTT,CASSLIPEGTDTQYF
TRBV7-9,few,TRBJ2-2,.,TGTGCCAGCAGTGGCCCCGGGTCCCTGAACACCGGGGAGCTGTTTTTT,CASSGPGSLNTGELFF
TRBV6-4,few,TRBJ2-2,.,TGTGCCAGCAGTGAAGGAGGGGCGCACACCGGGGAGCTGTTTTTT,CASSEGGAHTGELFF
TRBV12-3/TRBV12-4,.,TRBJ2-5,.,TGTGCCAGCAGTTTATCGGCTGGAAAAGCCCAGTACTTC,CASSLSAGKAQYF
TRBV7-9,.,TRBJ2-1,.,TGTGCCAGCAGCTTCCTGGACAGCAATGAGCAGTTCTTC,CASSFLDSNEQFF
TRBV12-3/TRBV12-4,few,TRBJ2-5,.,TGTGCCAGCAGTTTAGGGAGGGCCATAGGAGAGACCCAGTACTTC,CASSLGRAIGETQYF
TRBV11-3,few,TRBJ2-1,TRBD2,TGTGCCAGCAGCTTAGATCTAGCGGGAGGACCCAATGAGCAGTTCTTC,CASSLDLAGGPNEQFF
TRBV20-1,many,TRBJ1-5,TRBD1,TGCAGTGCTTTACAGGGGATGAGTCAGCCCCAGCATTTT,CSALQGMSQPQHF
TRBV7-9,.,TRBJ2-2,.,TGTGCCAGCAGCTTCCTTGCCGGGGAGCTGTTTTTT,CASSFLAGELFF
TRBV30,few,TRBJ2-5,TRBD1,TGTGCCTGGGATCGACAGGGCGCCGGAGGAGAGACCCAGTACTTC,CAWDRQGAGGETQYF
TRBV27,.,TRBJ2-2,.,TGTGCCAGCAGTCCTACAGGGAGGGGCGGGGAGCTGTTTTTT,CASSPTGRGGELFF
TRBV7-9,.,TRBJ2-7,.,TGTGCCAGCAGCCCAACTGCTGACTACGAGCAGTACTTC,CASSPTADYEQYF
TRBV9,.,TRBJ2-7,TRBD2,TGTGCCAGCAGCGTACTGGCGGGAGGCTACGAGCAGTACTTC,CASSVLAGGYEQYF
TRBV18,few,TRBJ2-1,.,TGTGCCAGCTCACCTGGCGGGCTATCCTACAATGAGCAGTTCTTC,CASSPGGLSYNEQFF
TRBV20-1,few,TRBJ2-7,.,TGCAGTGCTAGTGCTGGGTTCAGCTACGAGCAGTACTTC,CSASAGFSYEQYF
TRBV6-2/TRBV6-3,many,TRBJ2-7,TRBD1,TGTGCCAGCAGTTACCTATCTCCGGGACAGGCCTTCTACGAGCAGTACTTC,CASSYLSPGQAFYEQYF
TRBV10-3,few,TRBJ2-3,.,TGTGCCATCGAAGCGGAACCTAGCACAGATACGCAGTATTTT,CAIEAEPSTDTQYF
TRBV5-1,many,TRBJ2-2,.,TGCGCCAGCAGCTTGAAACTGGACGGGGAGCTGTTTTTT,CASSLKLDGELFF
TRBV5-4,.,TRBJ2-1,.,TGTGCCAGCAGCTTCGTTTCGGATTACAATGAGCAGTTCTTC,CASSFVSDYNEQFF
TRBV28,.,TRBJ2-1,TRBD2,TGTGCCAGCAGACCTCCTAGCGGGAGTCGAAATGAGCAGTTCTTC,CASRPPSGSRNEQFF
TRBV4-3,few,TRBJ1-5,.,TGCGCCAGCAGCCCGGGCCGGCCTAGCCACCAGCCCCAGCATTTT,CASSPGRPSHQPQHF
TRBV3-1,few,TRBJ1-1,.,TGTGCCAGCAGCCAAGGAACGAGGCTATGGGGAACTGAAGCTTTCTTT,CASSQGTRLWGTEAFF
TRBV10-3,.,TRBJ2-2,TRBD2,TGTGCCATCAGTGATCGAGGGGCGGGAGTTGTCACCGGGGAGCTGTTTTTT,CAISDRGAGVVTGELFF
TRBV7-3,few,TRBJ2-3,.,TGTGCCAGCAGCTTAATTGCAGCAGATACGCAGTATTTT,CASSLIAADTQYF
TRBV12-3/TRBV12-4,many,TRBJ2-2,TRBD2,TGTGCCAGCAGTTTAGCGACTAGCGGGTTCGGGGAGCTGTTTTTT,CASSLATSGFGELFF
TRBV11-2,many,TRBJ2-3,.,TGTGCCAGCAGCTTAGATAACAGTCCGAGCACAGATACGCAGTATTTT,CASSLDNSPSTDTQYF
TRBV9,.,TRBJ2-1,.,TGTGCCAGCAGCGTAGAGGCAGGGGCCAATGAGCAGTTCTTC,CASSVEAGANEQFF
TRBV19,.,TRBJ1-5,.,TGTGCCAGTAGTATATCAACTGTGGTAGGGCAGCCCCAGCATTTT,CASSISTVVGQPQHF
TRBV7-9,many,TRBJ1-1,.,TGTGCCAGCAGCGGACAAAAAGCTTTCTTT,CASSGQKAFF
TRBV11-2,.,TRBJ2-7,.,TGTGCCAGCAGCTTCCTACCGGACGGCTCCTACGAGCAGTACTTC,CASSFLPDGSYEQYF
TRBV28,many,TRBJ1-2,.,TGTGCCAGCAGTTTAACCGGGGGAGGCTACACCTTC,CASSLTGGGYTF
TRBV7-2,.,TRBJ1-3,.,TGTGCCAGCAGCCCGCGTGGAGGCCTAAGCCACTCTGGAAACACCATATATTTT,CASSPRGGLSHSGNTIYF
TRBV6-6,few,TRBJ2-7,TRBD2,TGTGCCAGTCGGAAGGAGCGGGGTGGGTACGAGCAGTACTTC,CASRKERGGYEQYF
TRBV12-3/TRBV12-4,many,TRBJ2-7,.,TGTGCCAGCTCTCTGGGTGGGGGTCACGAGCAGTACTTC,CASSLGGGHEQYF
TRBV28,.,TRBJ2-5,.,TGTGCCAGCACTCAGCTAAACAAAGAGACCCAGTACTTC,CASTQLNKETQYF
TRBV7-8,many,TRBJ2-7,TRBD2,TGTGCCAGCAGCTTGCGGGAGGGCCACGAGCAGTACTTC,CASSLREGHEQYF
TRBV7-2,many,TRBJ2-4,.,TGTGCCACCTCCCCGGGGACGCTAGGCAAAAACATTCAGTACTTC,CATSPGTLGKNIQYF